The sequence of this T cell receptor beta chain was determined in a study of shared T cell receptors in the human thymus. This clone came up once. Here immunoSEQ multiplex PCR was the method, and the copy in TCRdb shows in-frame clones only, minus some. Of hundreds of thousands of clones listed, approximately 87% are singletons. V lost 7 bases, J lost 2 bases, and 8 bases stayed unmatched. The CDR3 consists of 15 residues. Germline V CDR1 and CDR2: MDHEN, SYDVKM. These sequences were also reported in another study, on human thymus T cells. That publication notes: The donors were infants in Finland with congenital heart defects, otherwise immunologically healthy. The thymus was resected at corrective cardiac surgery. Biased V and J segment usage appeared in thymus and peripheral blood. Related research has reported that thymic repertoires overlap highly among unrelated individuals.

The clonotype was recovered from a boy under two years old with a congenital heart defect. The genes are TRBV28 and TRBJ2-7; 10 bases match TRBD1. What was sequenced was thymocytes. CDR3 in DNA: TGTGCCAGCACCGAAGGACAGGGGGGCCCCTACGAGCAGTACTTC. Amino acids: CASTEGQGGPYEQYF.